A single sample is the source of the 32 T cell receptor beta chains below, sequenced in a study of T cells in localized non-small cell lung cancer. Sequencing was performed with immunoSEQ multiplex PCR; in TCRdb, only in-frame clones are kept and a portion is missing. Seen here are some 22,000 clones, around 82% observed once, and the top ten hold about 4.8%. This material consisted of PBMCs, taken before any cancer treatment. The receptors stem from a man aged 40 to 75 with stage II lung adenocarcinoma.

This chain joins TRBV18 and TRBJ2-1, with TRBD1 matching over 10 bases. The length of the CDR3 is 16 residues. The V gene end was trimmed by 3 bases and the J gene end by 2 bases; junction bases not matched to a gene: 4. Germline V gene data show CDR1 as KGHSH and CDR2 as LQKENI. The CDR3 DNA reads as TGTGCCAGCTCACCCTCCGGACAGGGGGCCTACAATGAGCAGTTCTTC. Protein sequence: CASSPSGQGAYNEQFF.

The V call is TRBV30, the J call TRBJ2-3; TRBD2 matches 9 bases. This CDR3 spans 16 amino acids. Germline V lookup: CDR1 GTSNPN, CDR2 SVGIG (reference sequence). V gave up 0 bases and J gave up 5 bases; unmatched junction bases: 9. CDR3 sequence (DNA): TGTGCCTGGAGTGTTGTTAGCGGGAGAGGCGGAGATACGCAGTATTTT. Encoded protein: CAWSVVSGRGGDTQYF.

Concerning this clone itself: The junction differs from germline at one of its ends, possibly a read error. At the DNA level, this CDR3 is encoded by other sequences in the same sample as well. The chain is built from TRBV18 and TRBJ2-7, with D possibly matching TRBD1 (5 bases). This CDR3 region has 16 residues. Germline V gene lookup returns CDR1 KGHSH and CDR2 LQKENI. The CDR3 is CASSPSQGSGYHEQYF. Here the CDR3 DNA reads TGTGCTAGCTCACCTTCCCAGGGCAGTGGGTACCACGAGCAGTACTTC.

The CDR3: CASSLGGYGKEAFF. CDR3 in DNA: TGTGCCAGCAGCTTAGGAGGGTACGGTAAGGAAGCTTTCTTT. The chain employs TRBV7-8 and TRBJ1-1; the D is unclear. This CDR3 has 14 residues. Germline V gene lookup returns CDR1 SGHVS and CDR2 FQNEAQ. Trimming cost V 1 base and J 8 bases, with 14 bases left between them.

The chain combines TRBV10-3 with TRBJ2-3, with 12 bases aligning to TRBD1. CDR1 is ENHRY and CDR2 is SYGVKD in the germline V gene. J lost 4 bases, V lost 6 bases, and 5 bases had no gene match. This CDR3 has 15 residues. The CDR3: CAISTGTGGADTQYF. The CDR3 DNA sequence: TGTGCCATCAGCACCGGGACAGGGGGCGCAGATACGCAGTATTTT.

The rearrangement links TRBV7-2 to TRBJ1-5, with a weak D call TRBD1 (5 bases). V gave up 5 bases and J gave up 4 bases, with 9 bases separating them. CDR1 SGHTA and CDR2 FQGNSA come from the germline V gene. This CDR3 has 13 amino acids. The CDR3 DNA reads TGTGCCAGCAGCCTTGACAGAAATCAGCCCCAGCATTTT. Translation: CASSLDRNQPQHF.

The chain carries TRBV5-1 and TRBJ2-7; unclear D gene. V lost 1 base and J 5 bases, leaving 10 bases between the germline ends. This CDR3 spans 13 amino acids. Germline V gives CDR1 SGHRS, CDR2 YFSETQ. The CDR3 here is CASSLTGFNEQYF. DNA for the CDR3: TGCGCCAGCAGCTTGACGGGCTTCAACGAGCAGTACTTC.

This rearrangement joins TRBV2 to TRBJ1-5, with D possibly matching TRBD1 (5 bases). The CDR3 runs 15 residues. Deletions cut 7 bases from V and 7 bases from J, with 20 bases between. Germline loops: CDR1 SNHLY, CDR2 FYNNEI. CDR3 in DNA: TGTGCCAGCAACCAAGAGGGTAGGGGAGGACAGCCCCAGCATTTT. This sequence encodes CASNQEGRGGQPQHF.

V gene TRBV30 combines with J gene TRBJ2-3; 13 bases line up with TRBD2. The CDR3 totals 14 residues. Trimming took 5 bases from V and 3 from J; bases not matched to a gene: 2. The germline CDR1 and CDR2 sequences are GTSNPN and SVGIG (reference sequence). The CDR3 here is CAWRTSGSTDTQYF. CDR3 coding DNA: TGTGCCTGGCGGACTAGCGGGAGTACAGATACGCAGTATTTT.

CDR3 nucleotides: TGTGCCAGCAGCCAGGCGACGGCCGGGGAGCTGTTTTTT. Translating gives CASSQATAGELFF. The chain carries TRBV5-8 and TRBJ2-2; no clear D gene. V was shortened by 4 bases and J by 6 bases, with 10 bases between the two germline ends. The CDR3 is 13 amino acids. The germline V gene encodes CDR1 SGHTS and CDR2 YDEGEE.

The rearrangement links TRBV10-3 to TRBJ2-6, with unresolved D. V lost 7 bases, J lost 0 bases, and 7 bases lay in between. CDR3 length: 14 amino acids. Germline V lookup: CDR1 ENHRY, CDR2 SYGVKD. The CDR3 nucleotides read TGTGCCATCACCCCGCACTCTGGGGCCAACGTCCTGACTTTC. This gives the protein CAITPHSGANVLTF.

The chain is built from TRBV5-4 and TRBJ2-3, with 8 bases fitting TRBD2. CDR3 length: 14 amino acids. Germline CDR1 is SGHNT and CDR2 is YYREEE (reference sequence). The V gene end was trimmed by 2 bases and the J gene end by 3 bases; junction bases not matched to a gene: 2. The CDR3 here is CASSFASGTDTQYF. Here the CDR3 DNA reads TGTGCCAGCAGCTTCGCTAGCGGGACAGATACGCAGTATTTT.

This clone was counted once. The chain has TRBV11-3 and TRBJ2-1, with D possibly called TRBD1 or TRBD2 (6 bases each). Germline assignment: CDR1 SGHNT and CDR2 YENEEA. With 7 bases removed from V and 8 bases from J, the gap between germline ends came to 12 bases. The CDR3 sequence is 12 residues long. CDR3 coding DNA: TGTGCCAGCACCTCAAGGGGGGATGAGCAGTTCTTC. This gives the protein CASTSRGDEQFF. The whole variable domain, remainder taken from reference TRBV11-3 and TRBJ2-1, is EAGVVQSPRYKIIEKKQPVAFWCNPISGHNTLYWYLQNLGQGPELLIRYENEEAVDDSQLPKDRFSAERLKGVDSTLKIQPAELGDSAVYLCASTSRGDEQFFGPGTRLTVL.

The V gene is TRBV4-3, the J gene TRBJ1-6; 9 nucleotides line up with TRBD1. The CDR3 consists of 16 residues. After removal of 2 bases from V and 7 bases from J, the junction contained 6 bases not matched to a gene. The V gene's germline CDR1 is LGHNA and CDR2 YSLEER. The DNA for the CDR3 is TGCGCCAGCAGCCAAACCTTCGGGACAGGGAATTCACCCCTCCACTTT. It is translated as CASSQTFGTGNSPLHF.

This chain uses TRBV6-5 with TRBJ2-1; D perhaps matches TRBD2 (5 bases). The CDR3 is 16 residues long. Trimming took off 2 bases at V and 0 bases at J, with 11 bases between the two ends. Germline CDR1 MNHEY, CDR2 SVGAGI. The CDR3 loop is CASSYASGSSYNEQFF. The CDR3 DNA reads as TGTGCCAGCAGTTACGCGTCGGGGAGCTCCTACAATGAGCAGTTCTTC.

V gene TRBV19 combines with J gene TRBJ1-2; D is perhaps TRBD1 (6 bases). Trimming pared 0 bases from V and 4 bases from J, leaving 9 bases between. In germline, CDR1 is LNHDA, CDR2 SQIVND (reference sequence). CDR3 length: 14 residues. The CDR3 DNA reads TGTGCCAGTAGTATAGAACAGGGCCCCTATGGCTACACCTTC. It codes for CASSIEQGPYGYTF.

CDR3 region: CASSYLGAGGVTEAFF. The CDR3 DNA reads TGTGCCAGCAGTTACTTAGGGGCAGGGGGGGTCACTGAAGCTTTCTTT. The V gene is TRBV6-5, the J gene TRBJ1-1; 7 positions agree with TRBD1. CDR3 size: 16 residues. Germline CDR1 MNHEY, CDR2 SVGAGI. Trimming cost V 1 base and J 4 bases; bases outside gene matches: 9.

In its sample, this clone is medium-sized. This chain connects TRBV7-9 to TRBJ1-4, with 10 bases lining up with TRBD1. Germline assignment: CDR1 SEHNR and CDR2 FQNEAQ (reference sequence). Losses at the gene ends were 2 bases for V and 8 bases for J; bases not matched to a gene: 8. The CDR3 extends over 16 amino acids. The CDR3 loop reads CASSLRLETGGEKLFF. Here the CDR3 DNA reads TGTGCCAGCAGCTTACGGTTAGAGACAGGGGGCGAAAAACTGTTTTTT.

This chain joins TRBV19 and TRBJ1-4; perhaps TRBD1 as D (6 bases). The V gene's germline CDR1 is LNHDA and CDR2 SQIVND (reference sequence). V was cut by 7 bases and J by 8 bases, with 14 bases left in between. CDR3 length: 13 residues. CDR3 DNA sequence: TGTGCCAGTAATGAACAGGGCCGAGAAAAACTGTTTTTT. Translating gives CASNEQGREKLFF.

This clone was counted between two and nine times. The chain combines TRBV21-1 with TRBJ2-7; TRBD1 is the table's D call and was not checked against the DNA. TRBV21-1 is described as a pseudogene. CDR3 size: 15 residues. CDR3 protein: CASSKILWDSYEQYF. The CDR3 DNA follows: TGTGCCAGCAGCAAAATTCTATGGGACAGCTACGAGCAGTACTTC.

J is TRBJ2-7 and V is TRBV6-6, with D maybe TRBD1 (5 bases). Germline V gene sequence: CDR1 MNHNY, CDR2 SVGAGI (reference sequence). V shed 6 bases and J shed 0 bases, with 9 bases lying between them. This CDR3 is 13 amino acids long. The CDR3 reads CASRPTGSYEQYF. The CDR3 coding sequence is TGTGCCAGCAGACCAACAGGCTCCTACGAGCAGTACTTC.

The chain couples TRBV5-6 to TRBJ2-1; D remains unclear. The CDR3 is made up of 17 amino acids. Germline CDR1 is SGHDT and CDR2 is YYEEEE. Trimming shortened V by 0 bases and J by 0 bases, and 13 bases separated the two germline ends. CDR3 amino acids: CASSLGPSGISYNEQFF. CDR3 in DNA: TGTGCCAGCAGCTTGGGGCCTAGTGGGATCTCCTACAATGAGCAGTTCTTC.

This clone was recorded a few times. The rearrangement joins TRBV27 to TRBJ2-7; D is possibly TRBD1 (5 bases). Trimming took off 7 bases at V and 6 bases at J, with 13 bases between the two ends. Germline V gene sequence: CDR1 MNHEY, CDR2 SMNVEV (reference sequence). The CDR3 runs 12 residues. As DNA, the CDR3 is TGTGCCAGCACCCCCCCCCAGGGCGAGCAGTACTTC. Amino acid sequence: CASTPPQGEQYF.

The chain is built from TRBV9 and TRBJ1-2; weak D call: TRBD1 (5 bases). Germline-derived CDR1 and CDR2 are SGDLS and YYNGEE. The V end was cut by 5 bases, the J end by 4 bases, with 21 bases between. The CDR3 runs to 16 residues. The CDR3 region has the DNA TGTGCCAGCAGAGCCTCCGAGGGTAGGGGATTCTATGGCTACACCTTC. Protein product: CASRASEGRGFYGYTF.

This clone is a singleton in its sample. This rearrangement joins TRBV7-9 to TRBJ2-7; TRBD1 agrees at 8 bases. Trimming at V came to 5 bases and at J to 5 bases, leaving 11 bases not matched to a gene. The germline gives CDR1 SEHNR, CDR2 FQNEAQ (reference sequence). This CDR3 spans 15 amino acids. CDR3: CASSPSGGKQNEQYF. CDR3 DNA sequence: TGTGCCAGCAGCCCCTCAGGGGGCAAACAGAACGAGCAGTACTTC.

This chain joins TRBV30 and TRBJ2-7, with D perhaps TRBD1 (6 bases). This CDR3 has 15 residues. Germline V gives CDR1 GTSNPN, CDR2 SVGIG (reference sequence). Trimming took off 0 bases at V and 5 bases at J, with 17 bases between the two ends. The CDR3 here is CAWSVRVWGRNEQYF. In DNA, the CDR3 is TGTGCCTGGAGTGTACGGGTATGGGGGCGCAACGAGCAGTACTTC.

The gene calls are TRBV19 and TRBJ2-1, with 12 positions matching TRBD2. The CDR3 spans 15 residues. CDR1 is LNHDA, CDR2 SQIVND, per germline (reference sequence). V trimming: 4 bases; J trimming: 8 bases; junction bases outside the gene matches: 6. The CDR3 loop is CASSTTSGSNHEQFF. The CDR3 DNA reads TGTGCCAGTAGTACGACTAGCGGGAGTAACCATGAGCAGTTCTTC.

The chain employs TRBV19 and TRBJ2-6; TRBD2 aligns across 14 bases. The CDR3 spans 20 residues. Germline V lookup: CDR1 LNHDA, CDR2 SQIVND (reference sequence). The J segment lost 4 bases and the V segment lost 6 bases, leaving 14 bases of the junction unmatched. The CDR3 region has the DNA TGTGCCAGTAGAGCCACCGGGACTAGCGGGAGAGTCGACGGGGCCAACGTCCTGACTTTC. As protein: CASRATGTSGRVDGANVLTF.

The CDR3 bases are TGTGCCAGCAGTGTAGAGGGGGCGGAGGGCTACACCTTC. This sequence encodes CASSVEGAEGYTF. The chain couples TRBV2 to TRBJ1-2; 7 bases are shared with TRBD1. The germline V gene encodes CDR1 SNHLY and CDR2 FYNNEI. V lost 4 bases and J lost 8; bases outside the gene matches: 7. The CDR3 is 13 residues long.

The chain couples TRBV25-1 to TRBJ2-1; D unresolved. The V gene's germline CDR1 is MGHDK and CDR2 SYGVNS. CDR3 size: 13 residues. Trimming removed 4 bases at V and 5 bases at J, with 9 bases between. The CDR3 loop is CASSVDHDNEQFF. The DNA of the CDR3 is TGTGCCAGCAGTGTAGACCACGACAATGAGCAGTTCTTC.

The rearrangement joins TRBV2 to TRBJ1-1, with D hard to call. Germline V lookup: CDR1 SNHLY, CDR2 FYNNEI. The germline V and J ends were trimmed by 3 bases and 5 bases, with 13 bases remaining between them. This CDR3 has 14 amino acids. CDR3 protein: CASSDFPAGTEAFF. Written as DNA, the CDR3 is TGTGCCAGCAGTGACTTCCCAGCTGGGACTGAAGCTTTCTTT.

The chain has TRBV6-1 and TRBJ1-3; 9 bases are a match to TRBD1. The length of the CDR3 is 15 residues. Germline assignment: CDR1 MNHNS and CDR2 SASEGT. The V segment lost 6 bases and the J segment 4 bases; nucleotides outside the gene matches: 7. DNA for the CDR3: TGTGCCAGCAGCCTTCTGGGACAGGGCGGAAACACCATATATTTT. Translated, it gives CASSLLGQGGNTIYF.